This TCR beta chain was sequenced in a study of T cells in Graves' hyperthyroidism and ophthalmopathy. Regions amplified from RNA transcripts were the TCR beta CDR3 regions. Primed by the HTBI set, a first-round RT-PCR was run on the TCR CDR3. TCRdb processed the multiplex PCR reads anew with MiXCR; each CDR3 protein has one entry. The profile shows some 770,000 distinct CDR3 sequences, roughly 15% of them singletons. Diagnosis of hyperthyroidism was new in patients aged 18 to 65, and its duration was under 2 months. It was over 9.5 ml of fresh peripheral blood that supplied the PBMCs. Germline CDR1 SQVTM, CDR2 ANQGSEA. The CDR3 contains 14 residues. V gave up 1 base and J gave up 0 bases, with 9 bases separating them.

This TCR was recovered from a young man with Graves' hyperthyroidism. What was sequenced was blood. The genes are TRBV29-1 and TRBJ1-1; D is undetermined. The CDR3 is CSVEGTAMNTEAFF. The CDR3 DNA reads TGCAGCGTTGAAGGGACTGCTATGAACACTGAAGCTTTCTTT. The full variable domain, with the rest looked up from reference TRBV29-1 and TRBJ1-1, is SAVISQKPSRDICQRGTSLTIQCQVDSQVTMMFWYRQQPGQSLTLIATANQGSEATYESGFVIDKFPISRPNLTFSTLTVSNMSPEDSSIYLCSVEGTAMNTEAFFGQGTRLTVV.